This T cell receptor (beta chain) came from a study of technical replicates of blood from a few donors. V gave up 6 bases and J gave up 2 bases; unmatched junction bases: 4. CDR3 length: 14 residues. The germline V gene has CDR1 SNHLY and CDR2 FYNNEI. Clones were sequenced by immunoSEQ multiplex PCR, and TCRdb holds only the in-frame ones, with some missing. The sample consists of more than 65,000 clones, approximately 96% of them appearing once. Sequences were obtained from T cells isolated from PBMCs. The genes are TRBV2 and TRBJ2-3, with TRBD1 identical over 8 bases. The sequence came from a human donor in good health. The CDR3 here is CASRPGQVTDTQYF. Written as DNA, the CDR3 is TGTGCCAGCAGACCGGGACAGGTCACAGATACGCAGTATTTT.